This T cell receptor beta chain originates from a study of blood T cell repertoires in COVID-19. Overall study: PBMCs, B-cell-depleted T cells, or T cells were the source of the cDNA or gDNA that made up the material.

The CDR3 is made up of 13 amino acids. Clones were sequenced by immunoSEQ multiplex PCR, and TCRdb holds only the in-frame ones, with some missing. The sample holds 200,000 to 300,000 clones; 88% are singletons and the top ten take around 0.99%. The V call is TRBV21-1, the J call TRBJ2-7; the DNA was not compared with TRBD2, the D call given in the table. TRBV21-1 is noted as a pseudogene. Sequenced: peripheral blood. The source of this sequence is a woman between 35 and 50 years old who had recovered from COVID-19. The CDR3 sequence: CASSLRVFYEQYV. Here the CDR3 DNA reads TGTGCCAGCAGCCTCCGGGTTTTCTACGAGCAGTACGTC.